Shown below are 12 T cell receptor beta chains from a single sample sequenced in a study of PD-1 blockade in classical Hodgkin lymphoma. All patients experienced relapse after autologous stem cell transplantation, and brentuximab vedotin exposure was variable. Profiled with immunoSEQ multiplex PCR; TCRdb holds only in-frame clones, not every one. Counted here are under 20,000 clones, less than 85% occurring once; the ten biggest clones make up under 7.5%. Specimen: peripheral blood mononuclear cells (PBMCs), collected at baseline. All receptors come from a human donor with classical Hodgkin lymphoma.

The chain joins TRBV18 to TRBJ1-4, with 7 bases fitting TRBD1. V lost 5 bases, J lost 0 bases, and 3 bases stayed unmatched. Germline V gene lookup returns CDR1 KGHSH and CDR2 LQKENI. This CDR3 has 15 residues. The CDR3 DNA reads TGTGCCAGCTCAGGCCAGGGGGCAACTAATGAAAAACTGTTTTTT. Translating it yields CASSGQGATNEKLFF.

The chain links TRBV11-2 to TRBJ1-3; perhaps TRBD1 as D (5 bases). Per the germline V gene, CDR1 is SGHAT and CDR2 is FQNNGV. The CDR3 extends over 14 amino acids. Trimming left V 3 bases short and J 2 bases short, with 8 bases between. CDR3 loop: CASSFMGAGNTIYF. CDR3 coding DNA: TGTGCCAGCAGCTTCATGGGGGCTGGAAACACCATATATTTT.

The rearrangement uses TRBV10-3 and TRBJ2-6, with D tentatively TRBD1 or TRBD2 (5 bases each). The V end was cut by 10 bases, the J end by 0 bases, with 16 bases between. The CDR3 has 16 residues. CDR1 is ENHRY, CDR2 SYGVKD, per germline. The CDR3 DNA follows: TGTGCCACAGGACGGGACGTGGCCTCTGGGGCCAACGTCCTGACTTTC. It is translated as CATGRDVASGANVLTF.

The CDR3 bases are TGTGCCAGCAGCAGGCTGGAAGAGACCCAGTACTTC. Residues: CASSRLEETQYF. This rearrangement joins TRBV7-6 to TRBJ2-5; D remains unclear. Germline V gene lookup returns CDR1 SGHVS and CDR2 FNYEAQ. Trimming took off 5 bases at V and 3 bases at J, with 7 bases between the two ends. The CDR3 sequence is 12 residues long.

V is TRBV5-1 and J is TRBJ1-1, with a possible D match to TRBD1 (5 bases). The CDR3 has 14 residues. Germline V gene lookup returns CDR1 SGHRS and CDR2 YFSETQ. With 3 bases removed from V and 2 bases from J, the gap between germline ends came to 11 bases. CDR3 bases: TGCGCCAGCAGCTGGGGGAAAATTAACACTGAAGCTTTCTTT. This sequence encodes CASSWGKINTEAFF.

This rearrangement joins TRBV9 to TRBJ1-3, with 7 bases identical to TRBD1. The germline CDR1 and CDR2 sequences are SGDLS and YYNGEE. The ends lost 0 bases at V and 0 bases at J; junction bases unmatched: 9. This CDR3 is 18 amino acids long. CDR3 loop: CASSVGGGTASSGNTIYF. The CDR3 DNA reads TGTGCCAGCAGCGTAGGAGGCGGGACAGCGAGCTCTGGAAACACCATATATTTT. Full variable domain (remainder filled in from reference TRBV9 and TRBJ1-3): DSGVTQTPKHLITATGQRVTLRCSPRSGDLSVYWYQQSLDQGLQFLIQYYNGEERAKGNILERFSAQQFPDLHSELNLSSLELGDSALYFCASSVGGGTASSGNTIYFGEGSWLTVV.

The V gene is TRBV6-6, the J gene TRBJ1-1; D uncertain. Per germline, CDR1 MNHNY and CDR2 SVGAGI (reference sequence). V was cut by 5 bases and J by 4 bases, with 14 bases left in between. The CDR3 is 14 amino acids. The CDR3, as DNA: TGTGCCAGCAGTCCTCAGGTTTTCGGCACTGAAGCTTTCTTT. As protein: CASSPQVFGTEAFF.

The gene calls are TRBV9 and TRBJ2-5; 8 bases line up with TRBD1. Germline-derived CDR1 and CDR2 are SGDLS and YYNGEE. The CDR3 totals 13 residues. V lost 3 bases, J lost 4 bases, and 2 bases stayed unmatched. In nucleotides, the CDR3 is TGTGCCAGCAGCGACCAGGGGGCAGAGACCCAGTACTTC. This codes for CASSDQGAETQYF.

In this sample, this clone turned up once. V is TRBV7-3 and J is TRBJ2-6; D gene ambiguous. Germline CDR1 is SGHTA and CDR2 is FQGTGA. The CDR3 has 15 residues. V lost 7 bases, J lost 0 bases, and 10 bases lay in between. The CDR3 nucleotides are TGTGCCAGCACCTCGTATCTCTCTGGGGCCAACGTCCTGACTTTC. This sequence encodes CASTSYLSGANVLTF.

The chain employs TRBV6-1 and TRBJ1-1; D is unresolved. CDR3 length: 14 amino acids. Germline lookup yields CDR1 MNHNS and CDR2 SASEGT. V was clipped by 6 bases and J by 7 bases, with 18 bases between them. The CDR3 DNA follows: TGTGCCAGCAGCGTTTACAGCGAAAAGAGTGAAGCTTTCTTT. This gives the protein CASSVYSEKSEAFF.

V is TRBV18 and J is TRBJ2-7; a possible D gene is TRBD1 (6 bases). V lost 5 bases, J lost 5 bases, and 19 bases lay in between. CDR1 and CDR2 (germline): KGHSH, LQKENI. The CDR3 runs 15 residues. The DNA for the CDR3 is TGTGCCAGCTCATCACAACAGGGTGTGAATAACGAGCAGTACTTC. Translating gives CASSSQQGVNNEQYF.

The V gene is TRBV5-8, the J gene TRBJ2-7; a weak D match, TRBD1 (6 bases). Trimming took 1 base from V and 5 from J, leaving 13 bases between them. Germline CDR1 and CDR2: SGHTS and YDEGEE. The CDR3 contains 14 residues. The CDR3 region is CASSLWNRADEQYF. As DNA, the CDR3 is TGTGCCAGCAGCTTGTGGAACAGGGCCGACGAGCAGTACTTC.